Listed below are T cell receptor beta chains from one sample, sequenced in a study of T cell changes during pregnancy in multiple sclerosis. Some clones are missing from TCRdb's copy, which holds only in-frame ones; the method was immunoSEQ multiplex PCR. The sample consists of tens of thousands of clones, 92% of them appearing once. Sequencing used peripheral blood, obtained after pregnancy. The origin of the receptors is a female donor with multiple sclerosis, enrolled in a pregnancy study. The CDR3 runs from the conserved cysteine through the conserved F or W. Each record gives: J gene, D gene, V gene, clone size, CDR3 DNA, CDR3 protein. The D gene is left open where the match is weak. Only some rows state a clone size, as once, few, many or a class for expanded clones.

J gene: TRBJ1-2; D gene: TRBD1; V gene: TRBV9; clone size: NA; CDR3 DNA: TGTGCCAGCAGCCCCAGAGGACAGGCAGGCTACACCTTC; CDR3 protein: CASSPRGQAGYTF
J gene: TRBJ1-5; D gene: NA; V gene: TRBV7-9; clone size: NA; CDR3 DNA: TGTGCCAGCAGCTTAAGGAGCGGGTCAGATCACAATCAGCCCCAGCATTTT; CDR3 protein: CASSLRSGSDHNQPQHF
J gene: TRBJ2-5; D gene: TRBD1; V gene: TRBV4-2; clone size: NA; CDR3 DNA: TGTGCCAGCAGCCGCCAAGCCACACCCGGGACAGCGGTAGAGGAGACCCAGTACTTC; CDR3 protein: CASSRQATPGTAVEETQYF
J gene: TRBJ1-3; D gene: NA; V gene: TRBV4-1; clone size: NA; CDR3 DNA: TGCGCCAGCAGCCTGGGGCACAGCATCTCTGGAAACACCATATATTTT; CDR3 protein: CASSLGHSISGNTIYF
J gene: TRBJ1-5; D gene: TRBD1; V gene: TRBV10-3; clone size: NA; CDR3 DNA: TGTGCCATCAGGTCACAGGGGTACAATCAGCCCCAGCATTTT; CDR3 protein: CAIRSQGYNQPQHF
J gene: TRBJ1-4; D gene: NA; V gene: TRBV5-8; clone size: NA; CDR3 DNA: TGTGCCAGCAGCTTTCAAAGCCTTACGCATGAAAAACTGTTTTTT; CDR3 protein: CASSFQSLTHEKLFF
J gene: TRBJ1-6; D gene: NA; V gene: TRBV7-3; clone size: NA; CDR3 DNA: TGTGCCAGCAGCTTAGAAAAGATCGGACCCCTCCACTTT; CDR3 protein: CASSLEKIGPLHF
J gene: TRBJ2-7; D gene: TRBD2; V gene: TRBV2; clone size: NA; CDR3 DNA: TGTGCCAGCAGCCGAGGTGGGGAGGGTTACGAGCAGTACTTC; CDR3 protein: CASSRGGEGYEQYF
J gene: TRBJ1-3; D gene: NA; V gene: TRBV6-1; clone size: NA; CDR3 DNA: TGTGCCAGCAGTGAAACCGGTTACGGAAACACCATATATTTT; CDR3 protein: CASSETGYGNTIYF
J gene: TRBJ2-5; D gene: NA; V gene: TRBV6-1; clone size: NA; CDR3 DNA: TGTGCCAGCAGTGAATCGGGGAAAGAGACCCAGTACTTC; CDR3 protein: CASSESGKETQYF
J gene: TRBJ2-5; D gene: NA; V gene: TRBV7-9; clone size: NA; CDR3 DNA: TGTGCCAGCAGCTCGTTGGGGTCCGGAGGGGAGACCCAGTACTTC; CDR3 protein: CASSSLGSGGETQYF
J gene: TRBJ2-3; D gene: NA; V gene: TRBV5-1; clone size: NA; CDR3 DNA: TGCGCCAGCAGCTGGACAGCTAGTAACATTCCAGATACGCAGTATTTT; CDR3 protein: CASSWTASNIPDTQYF
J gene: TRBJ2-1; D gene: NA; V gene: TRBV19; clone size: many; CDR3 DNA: TGTGCCAGTACCCCGACTGGAAGCTCCTACAATGAGCAGTTCTTC; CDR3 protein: CASTPTGSSYNEQFF
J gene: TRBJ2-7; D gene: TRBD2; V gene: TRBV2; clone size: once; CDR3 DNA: TGTGCCAGCAGTGAATTTCCAGCGGGAGGAGGTCGATACGAGCAGTACTTC; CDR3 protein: CASSEFPAGGGRYEQYF
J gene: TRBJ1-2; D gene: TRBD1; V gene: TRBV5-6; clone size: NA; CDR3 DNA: TGTGCCAGCAGCTTTTTCGACAGGGTGAACTATGGCTACACCTTC; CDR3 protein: CASSFFDRVNYGYTF
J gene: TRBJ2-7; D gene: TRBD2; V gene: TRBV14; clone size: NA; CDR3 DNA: TGTGCCAGCAGCCAATTATGGGGACTAGCGGGAGCAGAAGAGCAGTACTTC; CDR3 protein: CASSQLWGLAGAEEQYF
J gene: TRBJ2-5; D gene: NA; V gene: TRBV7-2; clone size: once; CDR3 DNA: TGTGCCAGCAGCTACAGGGTGGGACAAGAGACCCAGTACTTC; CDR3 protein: CASSYRVGQETQYF
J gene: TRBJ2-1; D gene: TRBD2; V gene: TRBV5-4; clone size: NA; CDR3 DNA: TGTGCCAGCAGCCTCCGGACTAGCGGGAGTGGAGGGCGTACACACAATGAGCAGTTCTTC; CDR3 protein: CASSLRTSGSGGRTHNEQFF
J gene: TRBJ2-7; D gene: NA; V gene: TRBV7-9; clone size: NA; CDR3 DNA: TGTGCCAGCAGCTTAGCGTGGGACGGGAGCTCCTACGAGCAGTACTTC; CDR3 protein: CASSLAWDGSSYEQYF
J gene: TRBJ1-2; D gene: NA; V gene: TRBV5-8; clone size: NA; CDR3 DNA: TGTGCCAGCAGCTTGGGAGGGACTTATGGCTACACCTTC; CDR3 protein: CASSLGGTYGYTF
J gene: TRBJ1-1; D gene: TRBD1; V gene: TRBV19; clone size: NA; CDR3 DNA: TGTGCCAGTAGTATCAGGGGGGACACAGGGGTATACCCTGAAGCTTTCTTT; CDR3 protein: CASSIRGDTGVYPEAFF
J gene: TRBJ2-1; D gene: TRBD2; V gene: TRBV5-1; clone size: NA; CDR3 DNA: TGCGCCAGCAGCGCGGACCTTACTAGCGGGAGGGCTAATGAGCAGTTCTTC; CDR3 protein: CASSADLTSGRANEQFF
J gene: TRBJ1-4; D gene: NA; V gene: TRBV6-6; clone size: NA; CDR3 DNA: TGTGCCAGCAGGGCCCCGGGACAAGACAATGAAAAACTGTTTTTT; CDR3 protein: CASRAPGQDNEKLFF
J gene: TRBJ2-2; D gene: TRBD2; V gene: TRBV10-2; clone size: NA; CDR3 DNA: TGCGCCAGCAGATATGGACTAGCGGGGGCGGGGAACACCGGGGAGCTGTTTTTT; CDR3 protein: CASRYGLAGAGNTGELFF
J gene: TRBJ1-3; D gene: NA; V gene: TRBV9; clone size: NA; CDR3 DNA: TGTGCCAGCAGCGTGGGGACAATGGTCTCTGGAAACACCATATATTTT; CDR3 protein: CASSVGTMVSGNTIYF
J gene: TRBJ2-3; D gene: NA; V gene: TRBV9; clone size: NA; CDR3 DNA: TGTGCCAGCAGCGATCCCCCGGGGAGCACAGATACGCAGTATTTT; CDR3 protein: CASSDPPGSTDTQYF
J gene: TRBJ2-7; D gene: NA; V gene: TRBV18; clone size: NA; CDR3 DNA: TGTGCCAGCTCACCGCAATGGCGGTTCAGCTCCTACGAGCAGTACTTC; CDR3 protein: CASSPQWRFSSYEQYF
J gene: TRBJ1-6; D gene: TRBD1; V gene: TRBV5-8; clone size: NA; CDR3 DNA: TGTGCCAGCAGCTTGGATCAGGGGGCTGGAGCCCTCCACTTT; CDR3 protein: CASSLDQGAGALHF
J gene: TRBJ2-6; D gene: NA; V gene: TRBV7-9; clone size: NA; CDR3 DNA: TGTGCCAGCAGCTTACTCAGGGCCCCCGGGGCCAACGTCCTGACTTTC; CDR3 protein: CASSLLRAPGANVLTF
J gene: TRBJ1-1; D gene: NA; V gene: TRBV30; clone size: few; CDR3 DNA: TGTGCCTGGAGTGAACGGTCGACAGCGGGTCCCGAAGCTTTCTTT; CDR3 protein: CAWSERSTAGPEAFF
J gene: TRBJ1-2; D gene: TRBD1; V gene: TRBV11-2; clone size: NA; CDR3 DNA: TGTGCCAGCAGCCTATTCCTCGGGACAGGGGATGCCTATGGCTACACCTTC; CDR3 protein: CASSLFLGTGDAYGYTF
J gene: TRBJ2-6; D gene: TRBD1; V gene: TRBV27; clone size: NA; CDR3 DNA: TGTGCCAGCAGTTTCCTCACAGGGGGTGGTTTTTCCAACGTCCTGACTTTC; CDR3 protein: CASSFLTGGGFSNVLTF
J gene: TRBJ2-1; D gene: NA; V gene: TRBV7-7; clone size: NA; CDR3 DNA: TGTGCCAGCAGCTCGGACTACTCAGAGCAGTTCTTC; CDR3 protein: CASSSDYSEQFF
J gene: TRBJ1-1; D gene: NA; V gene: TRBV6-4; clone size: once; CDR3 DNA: TGTGCCAGCAGAGACGGGGGGGCGCCTAACACTGAAGCTTTCTTT; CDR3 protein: CASRDGGAPNTEAFF
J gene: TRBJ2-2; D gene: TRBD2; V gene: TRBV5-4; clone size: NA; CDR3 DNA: TGTGCCAGCAGCCAACCGGGACTAAGAAACACCGGGGAGCTGTTTTTT; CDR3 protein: CASSQPGLRNTGELFF
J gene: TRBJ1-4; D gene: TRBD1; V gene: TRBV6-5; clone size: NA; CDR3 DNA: TGTGCCAGCAGGACCAATGCAGGGGGCCGGGAAAAACTGTTTTTT; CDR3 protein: CASRTNAGGREKLFF
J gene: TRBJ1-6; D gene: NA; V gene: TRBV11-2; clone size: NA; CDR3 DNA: TGTGCCAGCAGCTTAGTCGTCTGGCAGGGGAGCGAAGGTGATTCACCCCTCCACTTT; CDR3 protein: CASSLVVWQGSEGDSPLHF
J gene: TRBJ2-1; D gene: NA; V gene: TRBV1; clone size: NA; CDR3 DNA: TGCACCAGCAGCCACGTACTAGCGGGGGTACCCTCCTACAATGAGCAGTTCTTC; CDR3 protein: CTSSHVLAGVPSYNEQFF
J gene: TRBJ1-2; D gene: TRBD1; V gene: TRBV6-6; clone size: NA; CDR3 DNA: TGTGCCAGCAGTTACCCAATGGACAGGGGCGGTGGCTACACCTTC; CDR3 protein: CASSYPMDRGGGYTF
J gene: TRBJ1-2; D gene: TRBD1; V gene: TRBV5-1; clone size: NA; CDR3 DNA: TGCGCCAGCAGCTTGGGGACTCAGGGGGACGGCTACACCTTC; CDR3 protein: CASSLGTQGDGYTF
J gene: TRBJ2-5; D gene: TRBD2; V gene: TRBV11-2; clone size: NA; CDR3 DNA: TGTGCCAGCAGCTCCACCCCGGGACTAGCTAGGGAGACCCAGTACTTC; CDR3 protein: CASSSTPGLARETQYF
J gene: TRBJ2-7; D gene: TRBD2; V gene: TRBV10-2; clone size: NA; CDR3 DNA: TGCGCCAGCAGTGTCGAGCGGGGGTCCTACGAGCAGTACTTC; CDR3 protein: CASSVERGSYEQYF
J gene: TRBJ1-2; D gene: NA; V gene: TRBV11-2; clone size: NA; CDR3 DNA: TGTGCCAGCAGCTCCCCCCGGTTGGGCAGGAACTATGGCTACACCTTC; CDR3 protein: CASSSPRLGRNYGYTF
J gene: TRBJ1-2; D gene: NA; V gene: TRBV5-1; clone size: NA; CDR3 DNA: TGCGCCAGCAGCTCGGACATCTATGGCTACACCTTC; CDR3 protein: CASSSDIYGYTF
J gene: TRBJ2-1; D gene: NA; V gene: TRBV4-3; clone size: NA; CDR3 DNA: TGCGCCAGCAGCCAAGAACAGTCCTCCTACAATGAGCAGTTCTTC; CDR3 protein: CASSQEQSSYNEQFF
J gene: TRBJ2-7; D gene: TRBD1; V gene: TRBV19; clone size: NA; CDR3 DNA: TGTGCCAGTAGTACGGGACAGGGGGGCGAGCAGTACTTC; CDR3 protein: CASSTGQGGEQYF
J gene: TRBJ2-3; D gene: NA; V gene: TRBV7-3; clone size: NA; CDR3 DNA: TGTGCCAGCTCCCAGGGGGTAGCGGGAAGCACAGATACGCAGTATTTT; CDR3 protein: CASSQGVAGSTDTQYF
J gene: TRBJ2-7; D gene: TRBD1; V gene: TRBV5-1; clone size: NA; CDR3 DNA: TGCGCCAGCAGCTGGGGGACAGCTACCTACGAGCAGTACTTC; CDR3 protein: CASSWGTATYEQYF
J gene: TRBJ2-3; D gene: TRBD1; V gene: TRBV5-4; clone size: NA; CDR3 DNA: TGTGCCAGCAGCCACGGACAGGGCACAGATACGCAGTATTTT; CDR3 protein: CASSHGQGTDTQYF
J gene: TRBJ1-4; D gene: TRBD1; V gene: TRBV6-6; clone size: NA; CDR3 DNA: TGTGCCAGCAGGCCGGACAGGGCGAGCGAAAAACTGTTTTTT; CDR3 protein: CASRPDRASEKLFF
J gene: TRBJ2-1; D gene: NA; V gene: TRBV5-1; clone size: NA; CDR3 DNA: TGCGCCAGCAGGAGGGAGGTCGGCAATGAGCAGTTCTTC; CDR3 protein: CASRREVGNEQFF
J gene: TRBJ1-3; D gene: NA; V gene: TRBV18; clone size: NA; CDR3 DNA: TGTGCCAGCTCACCATGGGGGGTCGACTCTGGAAACACCATATATTTT; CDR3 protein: CASSPWGVDSGNTIYF
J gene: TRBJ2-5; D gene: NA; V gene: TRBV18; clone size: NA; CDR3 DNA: TGTGCCAGCTCCTTCGCGGACCAAGAGACCCAGTACTTC; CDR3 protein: CASSFADQETQYF